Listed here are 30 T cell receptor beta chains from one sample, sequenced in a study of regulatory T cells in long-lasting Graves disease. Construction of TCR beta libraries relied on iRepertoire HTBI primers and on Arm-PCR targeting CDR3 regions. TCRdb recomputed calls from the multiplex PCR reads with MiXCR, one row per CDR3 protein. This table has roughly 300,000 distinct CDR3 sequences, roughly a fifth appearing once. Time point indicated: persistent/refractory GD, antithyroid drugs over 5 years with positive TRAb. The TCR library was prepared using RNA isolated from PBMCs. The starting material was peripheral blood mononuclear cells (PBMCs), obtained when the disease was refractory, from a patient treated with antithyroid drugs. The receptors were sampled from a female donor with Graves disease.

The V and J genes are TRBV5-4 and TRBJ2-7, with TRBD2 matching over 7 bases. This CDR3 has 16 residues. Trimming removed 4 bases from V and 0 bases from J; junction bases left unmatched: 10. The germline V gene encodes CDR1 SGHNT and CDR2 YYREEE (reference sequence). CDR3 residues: CASSRKELASSYEQYF. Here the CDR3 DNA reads TGTGCCAGCAGCCGGAAGGAACTAGCGAGCTCCTACGAGCAGTACTTC.

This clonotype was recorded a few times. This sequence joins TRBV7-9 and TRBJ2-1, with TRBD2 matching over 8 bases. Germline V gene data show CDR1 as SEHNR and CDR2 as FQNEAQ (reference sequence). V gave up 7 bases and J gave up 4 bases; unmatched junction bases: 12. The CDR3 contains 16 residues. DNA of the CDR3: TGTGCCAGCATGCGGACAGCGGGAGTGAAATACAATGAGCAGTTCTTC. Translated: CASMRTAGVKYNEQFF.

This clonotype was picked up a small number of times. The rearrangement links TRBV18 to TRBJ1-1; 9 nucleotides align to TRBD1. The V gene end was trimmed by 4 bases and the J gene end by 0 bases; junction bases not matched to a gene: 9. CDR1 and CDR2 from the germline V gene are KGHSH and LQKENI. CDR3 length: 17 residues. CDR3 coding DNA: TGTGCCAGCTCACAGAGGACAGGGGCGGGCCTGAACACTGAAGCTTTCTTT. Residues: CASSQRTGAGLNTEAFF. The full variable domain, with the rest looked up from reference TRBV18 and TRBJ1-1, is NAGVMQNPRHLVRRRGQEARLRCSPMKGHSHVYWYRQLPEEGLKFMVYLQKENIIDESGMPKERFSAEFPKEGPSILRIQQVVRGDSAAYFCASSQRTGAGLNTEAFFGQGTRLTVV.

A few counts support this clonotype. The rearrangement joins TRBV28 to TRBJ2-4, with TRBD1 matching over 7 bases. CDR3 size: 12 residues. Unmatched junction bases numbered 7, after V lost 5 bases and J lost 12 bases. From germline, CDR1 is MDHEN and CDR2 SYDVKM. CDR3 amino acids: CASSLNRDSQYF. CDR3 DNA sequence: TGTGCCAGCAGTCTCAACCGGGACAGTCAGTACTTC.

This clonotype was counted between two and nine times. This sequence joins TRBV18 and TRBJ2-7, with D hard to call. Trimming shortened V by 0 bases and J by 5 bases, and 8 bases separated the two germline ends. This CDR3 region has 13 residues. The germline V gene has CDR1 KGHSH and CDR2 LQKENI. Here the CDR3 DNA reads TGTGCCAGCTCACCACCAGCGTCCGACGAGCAGTACTTC. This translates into CASSPPASDEQYF.

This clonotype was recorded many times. This CDR3 reads CASSLTIADPPYEQYF. CDR3 bases: TGTGCCAGCAGCTTAACGATAGCTGACCCTCCCTACGAGCAGTACTTC. The genes are TRBV7-3 and TRBJ2-7; D is ambiguous. Trimming took 0 bases from V and 2 from J, leaving 14 bases between them. The CDR3 has 16 amino acids. Germline CDR1 SGHTA, CDR2 FQGTGA.

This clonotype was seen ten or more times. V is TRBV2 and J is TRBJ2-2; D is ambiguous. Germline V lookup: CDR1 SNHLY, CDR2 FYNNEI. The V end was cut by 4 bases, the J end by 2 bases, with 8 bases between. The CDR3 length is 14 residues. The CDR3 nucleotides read TGTGCCAGCAGTGTTGTTGCCAACACCGGGGAGCTGTTTTTT. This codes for CASSVVANTGELFF.

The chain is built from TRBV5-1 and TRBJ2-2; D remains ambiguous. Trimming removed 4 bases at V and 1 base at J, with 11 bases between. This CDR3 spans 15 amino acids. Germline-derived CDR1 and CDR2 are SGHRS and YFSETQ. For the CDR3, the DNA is TGCGCCAGCAGCCCCCCCGGCCTGAACACCGGGGAGCTGTTTTTT. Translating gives CASSPPGLNTGELFF. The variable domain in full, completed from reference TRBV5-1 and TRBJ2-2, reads KAGVTQTPRYLIKTRGQQVTLSCSPISGHRSVSWYQQTPGQGLQFLFEYFSETQRNKGNFPGRFSGRQFSNSRSEMNVSTLELGDSALYLCASSPPGLNTGELFFGEGSRLTVL.

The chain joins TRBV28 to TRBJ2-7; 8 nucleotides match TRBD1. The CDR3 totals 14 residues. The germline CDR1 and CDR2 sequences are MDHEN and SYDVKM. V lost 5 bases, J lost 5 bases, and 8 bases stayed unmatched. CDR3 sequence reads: CASSVRTGLHEQYF. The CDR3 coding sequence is TGTGCCAGCAGTGTCCGGACAGGGTTGCACGAGCAGTACTTC.

The CDR3 DNA sequence: TGTGCCAGCAGCTTACTGGTAAACACTGAAGCTTTCTTT. Translated: CASSLLVNTEAFF. This chain joins TRBV7-6 and TRBJ1-1, with no clear D. Trimming took off 2 bases at V and 2 bases at J, with 6 bases between the two ends. Germline CDR1 reads SGHVS; CDR2 reads FNYEAQ. The CDR3 has 13 residues.

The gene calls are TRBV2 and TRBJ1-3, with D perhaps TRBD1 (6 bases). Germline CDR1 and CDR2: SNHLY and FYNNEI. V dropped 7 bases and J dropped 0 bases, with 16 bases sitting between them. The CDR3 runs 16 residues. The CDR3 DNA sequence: TGTGCCAGCAAGAGGACAGTTGCGACCTCTGGAAACACCATATATTTT. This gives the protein CASKRTVATSGNTIYF.

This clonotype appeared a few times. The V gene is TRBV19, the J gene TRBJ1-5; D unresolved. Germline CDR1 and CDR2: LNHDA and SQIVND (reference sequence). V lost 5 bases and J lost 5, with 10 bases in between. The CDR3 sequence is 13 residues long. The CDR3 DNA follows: TGTGCCAGTAGTGTTGACAAGGATCAGCCCCAGCATTTT. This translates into CASSVDKDQPQHF. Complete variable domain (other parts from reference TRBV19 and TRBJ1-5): DGGITQSPKYLFRKEGQNVTLSCEQNLNHDAMYWYRQDPGQGLRLIYYSQIVNDFQKGDIAEGYSVSREKKESFPLTVTSAQKNPTAFYLCASSVDKDQPQHFGDGTRLSIL.

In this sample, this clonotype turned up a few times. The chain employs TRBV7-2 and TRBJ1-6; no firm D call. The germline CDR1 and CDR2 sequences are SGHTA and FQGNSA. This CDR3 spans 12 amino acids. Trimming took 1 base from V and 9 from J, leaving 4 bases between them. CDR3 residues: CASSLVLSPLHF. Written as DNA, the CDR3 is TGTGCCAGCAGCTTAGTTCTTTCACCCCTCCACTTT.

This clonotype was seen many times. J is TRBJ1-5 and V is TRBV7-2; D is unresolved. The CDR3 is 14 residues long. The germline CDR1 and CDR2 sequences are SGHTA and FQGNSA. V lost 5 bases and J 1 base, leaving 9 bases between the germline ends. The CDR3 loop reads CASSPAMSNQPQHF. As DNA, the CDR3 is TGTGCCAGCAGCCCGGCAATGAGCAATCAGCCCCAGCATTTT.

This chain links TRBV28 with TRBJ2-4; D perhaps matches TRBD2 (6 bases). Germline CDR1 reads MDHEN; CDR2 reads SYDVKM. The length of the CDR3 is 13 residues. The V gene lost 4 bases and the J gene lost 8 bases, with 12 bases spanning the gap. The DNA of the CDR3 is TGTGCCAGCAGTTCACTGCCGGGGGACATTCAGTACTTC. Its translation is CASSSLPGDIQYF.

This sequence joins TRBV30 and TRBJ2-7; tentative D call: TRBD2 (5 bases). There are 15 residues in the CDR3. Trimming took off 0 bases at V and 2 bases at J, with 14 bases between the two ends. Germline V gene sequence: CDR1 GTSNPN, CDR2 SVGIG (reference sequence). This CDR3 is CAWSVLDGVAYEQYF. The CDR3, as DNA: TGTGCCTGGAGTGTACTTGACGGGGTAGCCTACGAGCAGTACTTC.

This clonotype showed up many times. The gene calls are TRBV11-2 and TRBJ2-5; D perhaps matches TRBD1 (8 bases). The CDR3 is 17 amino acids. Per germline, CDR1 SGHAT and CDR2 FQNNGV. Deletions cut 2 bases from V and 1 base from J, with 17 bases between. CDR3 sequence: CASSLWTGRGTQETQYF. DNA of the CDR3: TGTGCCAGCAGCTTATGGACAGGGAGGGGGACCCAAGAGACCCAGTACTTC.

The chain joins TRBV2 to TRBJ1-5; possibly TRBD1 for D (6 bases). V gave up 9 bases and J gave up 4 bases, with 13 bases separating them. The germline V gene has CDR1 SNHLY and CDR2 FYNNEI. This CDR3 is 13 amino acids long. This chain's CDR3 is CASRRQANQPQHF. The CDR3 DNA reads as TGTGCCAGTCGAAGACAGGCGAATCAGCCCCAGCATTTT.

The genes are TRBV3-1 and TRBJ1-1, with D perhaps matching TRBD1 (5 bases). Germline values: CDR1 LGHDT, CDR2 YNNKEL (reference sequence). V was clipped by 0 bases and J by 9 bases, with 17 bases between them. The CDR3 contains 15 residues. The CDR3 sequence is CASSQDGFGGVQAFF. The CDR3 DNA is TGTGCCAGCAGCCAAGACGGTTTTGGGGGAGTGCAAGCTTTCTTT.

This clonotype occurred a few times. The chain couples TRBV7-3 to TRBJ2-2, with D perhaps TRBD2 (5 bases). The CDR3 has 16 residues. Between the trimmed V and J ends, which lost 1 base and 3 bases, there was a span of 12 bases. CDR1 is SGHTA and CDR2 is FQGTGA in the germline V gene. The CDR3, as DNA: TGTGCCAGCAGCTTAAACGTCAAGGAGGACACCGGGGAGCTGTTTTTT. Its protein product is CASSLNVKEDTGELFF.

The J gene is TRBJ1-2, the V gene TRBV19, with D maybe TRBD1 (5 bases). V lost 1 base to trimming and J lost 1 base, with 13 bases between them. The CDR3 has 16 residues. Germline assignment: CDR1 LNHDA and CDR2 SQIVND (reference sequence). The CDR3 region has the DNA TGTGCCAGTAGTATAGCGCCGACAGAATATAACTATGGCTACACCTTC. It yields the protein CASSIAPTEYNYGYTF.

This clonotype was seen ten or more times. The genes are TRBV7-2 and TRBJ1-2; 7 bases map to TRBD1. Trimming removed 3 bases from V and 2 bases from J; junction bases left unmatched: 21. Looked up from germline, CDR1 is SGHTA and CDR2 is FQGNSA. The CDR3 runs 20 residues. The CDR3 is CASSFPGSPGTGQDNYGYTF. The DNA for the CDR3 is TGTGCCAGCAGCTTTCCTGGTTCTCCGGGGACCGGACAGGACAACTATGGCTACACCTTC.

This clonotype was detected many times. In DNA form, the CDR3 reads TGTGCCAGCAGCCCCGGGGGGACTGAAGCTTTCTTT. Protein product: CASSPGGTEAFF. This chain uses TRBV7-9 with TRBJ1-1; tentative D call: TRBD1 (5 bases). The CDR3 length is 12 residues. Germline-derived CDR1 and CDR2 are SEHNR and FQNEAQ (reference sequence). Deletions cut 5 bases from V and 5 bases from J, with 9 bases between.

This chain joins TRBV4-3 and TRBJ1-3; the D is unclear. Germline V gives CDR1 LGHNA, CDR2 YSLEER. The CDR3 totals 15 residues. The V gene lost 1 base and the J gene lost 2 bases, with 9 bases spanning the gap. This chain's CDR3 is CASSQGVGTGNTIYF. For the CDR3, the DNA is TGCGCCAGCAGCCAAGGTGTGGGCACTGGAAACACCATATATTTT.

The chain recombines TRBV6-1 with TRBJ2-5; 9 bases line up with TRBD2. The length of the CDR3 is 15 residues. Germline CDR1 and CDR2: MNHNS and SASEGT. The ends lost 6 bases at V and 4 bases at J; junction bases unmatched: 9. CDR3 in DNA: TGTGCCAGCAGGACTAGCGGAGGTTTCGCAGAGACCCAGTACTTC. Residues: CASRTSGGFAETQYF.

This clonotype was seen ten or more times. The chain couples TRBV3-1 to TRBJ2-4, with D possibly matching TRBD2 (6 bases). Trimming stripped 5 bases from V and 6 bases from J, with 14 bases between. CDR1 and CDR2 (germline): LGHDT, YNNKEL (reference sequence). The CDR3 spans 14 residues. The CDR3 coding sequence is TGTGCCAGCAGCTCTAGCGTCTGGGGAAACATTCAGTACTTC. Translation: CASSSSVWGNIQYF.

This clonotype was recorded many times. The CDR3 region is CSARDSGKVRWEQYF. CDR3 sequence (DNA): TGCAGTGCTAGAGATAGCGGGAAAGTACGCTGGGAGCAGTACTTC. The V gene is TRBV20-1, the J gene TRBJ2-7, with 8 nucleotides matching TRBD2. V lost 0 bases, J lost 7 bases, and 11 bases stayed unmatched. CDR1 is DFQATT and CDR2 is SNEGSKA in the germline V gene (reference sequence). CDR3 length: 15 residues.

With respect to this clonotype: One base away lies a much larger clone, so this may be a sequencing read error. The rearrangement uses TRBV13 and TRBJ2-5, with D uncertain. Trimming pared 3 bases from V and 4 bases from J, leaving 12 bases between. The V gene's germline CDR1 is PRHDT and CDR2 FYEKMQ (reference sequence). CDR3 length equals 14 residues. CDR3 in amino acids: CASSFRTGAETQYF. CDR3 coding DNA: TGTGCCAGCAGCTTTCGTACTGGAGCAGAGACCCAGTACTTC.

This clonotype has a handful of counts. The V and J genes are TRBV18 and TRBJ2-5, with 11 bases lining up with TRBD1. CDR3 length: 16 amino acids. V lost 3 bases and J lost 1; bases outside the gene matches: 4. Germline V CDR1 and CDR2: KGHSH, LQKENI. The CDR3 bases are TGTGCCAGCTCACCCACCGGGACAGGGGGCCAAGAGACCCAGTACTTC. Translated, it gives CASSPTGTGGQETQYF.

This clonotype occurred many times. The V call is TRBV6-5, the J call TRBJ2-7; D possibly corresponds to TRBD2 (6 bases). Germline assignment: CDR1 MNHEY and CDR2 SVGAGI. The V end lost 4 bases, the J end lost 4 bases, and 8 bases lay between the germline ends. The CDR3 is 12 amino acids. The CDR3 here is CASSWEAYEQYF. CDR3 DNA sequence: TGTGCCAGCAGTTGGGAGGCTTACGAGCAGTACTTC.